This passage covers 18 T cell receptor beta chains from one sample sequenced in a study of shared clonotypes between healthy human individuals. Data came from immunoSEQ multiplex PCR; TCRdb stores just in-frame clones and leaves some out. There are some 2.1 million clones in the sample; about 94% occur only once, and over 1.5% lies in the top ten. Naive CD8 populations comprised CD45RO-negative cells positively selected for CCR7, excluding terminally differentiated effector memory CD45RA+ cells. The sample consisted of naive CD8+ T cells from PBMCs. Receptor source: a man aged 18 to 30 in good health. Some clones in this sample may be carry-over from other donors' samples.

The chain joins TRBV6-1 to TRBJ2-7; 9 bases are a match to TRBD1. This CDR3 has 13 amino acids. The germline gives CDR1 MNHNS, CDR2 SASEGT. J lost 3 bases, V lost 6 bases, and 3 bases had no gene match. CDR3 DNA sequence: TGTGCCAGCAGAGCGACAGGGGGCTACGAGCAGTACTTC. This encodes CASRATGGYEQYF.

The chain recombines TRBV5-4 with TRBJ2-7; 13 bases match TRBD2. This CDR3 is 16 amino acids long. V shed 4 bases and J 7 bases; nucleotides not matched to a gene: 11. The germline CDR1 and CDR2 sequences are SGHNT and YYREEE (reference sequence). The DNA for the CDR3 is TGTGCCAGCAGCACCCGACTAGCGGGAGGACTGGGGGAGCAGTACTTC. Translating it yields CASSTRLAGGLGEQYF. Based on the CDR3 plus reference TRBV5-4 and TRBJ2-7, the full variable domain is ETGVTQSPTHLIKTRGQQVTLRCSSQSGHNTVSWYQQALGQGPQFIFQYYREEENGRGNFPPRFSGLQFPNYSSELNVNALELDDSALYLCASSTRLAGGLGEQYFGPGTRLTVT.

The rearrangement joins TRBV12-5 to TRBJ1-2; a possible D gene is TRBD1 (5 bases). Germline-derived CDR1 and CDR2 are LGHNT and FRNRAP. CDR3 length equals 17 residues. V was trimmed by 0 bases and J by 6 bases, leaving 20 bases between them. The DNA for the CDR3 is TGTGCTAGTGGTTTGGTACTCGGGACCACACCTCGGCATGGCTACACCTTC. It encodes CASGLVLGTTPRHGYTF. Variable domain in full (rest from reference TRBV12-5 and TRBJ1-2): DARVTQTPRHKVTEMGQEVTMRCQPILGHNTVFWYRQTMMQGLELLAYFRNRAPLDDSGMPKDRFSAEMPDATLATLKIQPSEPRDSAVYFCASGLVLGTTPRHGYTFGSGTRLTVV.

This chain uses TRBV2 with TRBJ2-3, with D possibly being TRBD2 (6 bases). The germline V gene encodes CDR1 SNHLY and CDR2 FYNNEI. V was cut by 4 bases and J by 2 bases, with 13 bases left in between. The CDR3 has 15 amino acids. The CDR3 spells CASSASGDYTDTQYF. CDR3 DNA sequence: TGTGCCAGCAGTGCCTCGGGGGATTACACAGATACGCAGTATTTT.

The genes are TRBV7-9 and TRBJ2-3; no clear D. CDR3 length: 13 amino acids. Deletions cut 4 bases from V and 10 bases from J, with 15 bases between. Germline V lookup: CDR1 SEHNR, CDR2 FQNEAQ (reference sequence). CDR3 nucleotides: TGTGCCAGCAGCTCCAAATTAAGTTCGGCGCAGTATTTT. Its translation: CASSSKLSSAQYF.

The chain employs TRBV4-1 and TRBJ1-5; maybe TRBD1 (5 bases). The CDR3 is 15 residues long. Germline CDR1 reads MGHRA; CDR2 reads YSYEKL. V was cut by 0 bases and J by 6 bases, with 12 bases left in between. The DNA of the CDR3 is TGCGCCAGCAGCCAAGATTTGACAGTGGCTCAGCCCCAGCATTTT. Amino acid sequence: CASSQDLTVAQPQHF.

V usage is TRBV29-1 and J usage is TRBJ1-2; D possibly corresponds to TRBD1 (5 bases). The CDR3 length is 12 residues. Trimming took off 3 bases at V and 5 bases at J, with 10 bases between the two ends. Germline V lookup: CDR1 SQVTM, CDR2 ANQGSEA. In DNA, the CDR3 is TGCAGCGTTGAGCGAGGGGAATATGGCTACACCTTC. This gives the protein CSVERGEYGYTF.

The CDR3 region is CASSQDDGNTGELFF. CDR3 nucleotides: TGCGCCAGCAGCCAAGATGACGGCAACACCGGGGAGCTGTTTTTT. The chain is built from TRBV4-3 and TRBJ2-2; unclear D gene. This CDR3 is 15 amino acids long. The V gene's germline CDR1 is LGHNA and CDR2 YSLEER. Trimming removed 0 bases from V and 2 bases from J, with 7 bases in between.

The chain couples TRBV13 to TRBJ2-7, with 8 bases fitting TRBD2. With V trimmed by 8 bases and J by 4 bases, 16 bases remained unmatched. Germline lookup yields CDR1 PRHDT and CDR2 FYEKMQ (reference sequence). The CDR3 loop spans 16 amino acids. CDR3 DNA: TGTGCCAGCCGAATACAACGCGGGGGGCCCCCTTACGAGCAGTACTTC. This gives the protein CASRIQRGGPPYEQYF.

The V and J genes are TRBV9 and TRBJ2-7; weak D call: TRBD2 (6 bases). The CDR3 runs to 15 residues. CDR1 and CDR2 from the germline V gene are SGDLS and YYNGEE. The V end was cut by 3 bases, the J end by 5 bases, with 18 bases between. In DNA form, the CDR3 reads TGTGCCAGCAGCGCCTCCGGGGGAAATGGTAACGAGCAGTACTTC. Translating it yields CASSASGGNGNEQYF.

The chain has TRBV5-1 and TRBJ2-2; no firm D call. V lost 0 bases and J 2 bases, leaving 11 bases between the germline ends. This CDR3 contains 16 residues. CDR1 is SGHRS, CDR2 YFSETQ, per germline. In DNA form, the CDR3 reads TGCGCCAGCAGCTTGGTGGCCCAACATAACACCGGGGAGCTGTTTTTT. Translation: CASSLVAQHNTGELFF.

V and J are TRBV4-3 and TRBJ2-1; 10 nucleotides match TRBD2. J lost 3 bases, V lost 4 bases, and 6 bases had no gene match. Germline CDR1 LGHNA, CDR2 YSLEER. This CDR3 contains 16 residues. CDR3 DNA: TGCGCCAGCAGCCGCGGACTAGCGGAGAGCTACAATGAGCAGTTCTTC. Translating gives CASSRGLAESYNEQFF.

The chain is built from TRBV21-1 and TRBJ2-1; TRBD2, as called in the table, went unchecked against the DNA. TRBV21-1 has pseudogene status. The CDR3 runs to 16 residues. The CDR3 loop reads CASSFRLAGGADEQFF. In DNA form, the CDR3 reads TGTGCCAGCAGCTTCCGGCTAGCGGGAGGAGCCGATGAGCAGTTCTTC.

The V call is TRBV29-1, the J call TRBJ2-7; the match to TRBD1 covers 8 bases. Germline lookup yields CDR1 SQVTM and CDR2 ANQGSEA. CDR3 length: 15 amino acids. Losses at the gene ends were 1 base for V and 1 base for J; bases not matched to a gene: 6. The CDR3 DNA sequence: TGCAGCGTTGAAGTACCGGACAGGGCATCCTACGAGCAGTACTTC. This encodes CSVEVPDRASYEQYF.

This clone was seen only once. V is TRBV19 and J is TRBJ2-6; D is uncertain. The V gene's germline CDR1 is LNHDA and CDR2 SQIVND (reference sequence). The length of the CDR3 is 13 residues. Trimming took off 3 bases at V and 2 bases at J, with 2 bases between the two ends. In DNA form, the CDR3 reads TGTGCCAGTAGTATCCCTGGGGCCAACGTCCTGACTTTC. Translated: CASSIPGANVLTF. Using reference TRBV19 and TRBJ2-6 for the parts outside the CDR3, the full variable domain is DGGITQSPKYLFRKEGQNVTLSCEQNLNHDAMYWYRQDPGQGLRLIYYSQIVNDFQKGDIAEGYSVSREKKESFPLTVTSAQKNPTAFYLCASSIPGANVLTFGAGSRLTVL.

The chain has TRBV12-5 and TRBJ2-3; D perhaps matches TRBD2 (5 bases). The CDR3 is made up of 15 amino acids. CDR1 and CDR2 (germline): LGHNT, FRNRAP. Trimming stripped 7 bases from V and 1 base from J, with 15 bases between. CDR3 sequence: CASARGGYGTDTQYF. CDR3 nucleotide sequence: TGTGCTAGTGCCCGGGGTGGGTACGGCACAGATACGCAGTATTTT.

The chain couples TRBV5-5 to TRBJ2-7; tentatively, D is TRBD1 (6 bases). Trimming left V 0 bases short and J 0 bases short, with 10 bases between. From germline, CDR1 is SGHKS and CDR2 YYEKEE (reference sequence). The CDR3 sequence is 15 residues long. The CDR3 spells CASSLEGVSSYEQYF. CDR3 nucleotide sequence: TGTGCCAGCAGCTTGGAGGGGGTGTCCTCCTACGAGCAGTACTTC.

As DNA, the CDR3 is TGTGCCAGCACCCTTAGCGGAATCACAGATACGCAGTATTTT. Residues: CASTLSGITDTQYF. The chain couples TRBV11-2 to TRBJ2-3, with a possible D match to TRBD2 (6 bases). Germline values: CDR1 SGHAT, CDR2 FQNNGV. Trimming stripped 7 bases from V and 2 bases from J, with 13 bases between. This CDR3 has 14 residues.